The present entry profiles one T cell receptor (beta chain) with its context. This entry comes from a study of cytomegalovirus exposure and HLA in healthy donors. 13 Jbeta primers and 60 Vbeta primers were used for the PCR. Some clones are missing from TCRdb's copy, which holds only in-frame ones; the method was immunoSEQ multiplex PCR. The sample has some 110,000 clones; 60% to 85% are singletons. The origin of this receptor is a male donor in good health and CMV-seropositive. Material for sequencing was PBMCs.

This CDR3 is CASSKGQDRKPQHF. CDR3 DNA: TGTGCCAGCAGCAAAGGACAGGATCGTAAGCCCCAGCATTTT. This sequence joins TRBV21-1 and TRBJ1-5; the D call TRBD1 from the table was never checked on the DNA. TRBV21-1 is deemed a pseudogene. The CDR3 consists of 14 residues.